In its sample, the clone carrying this T cell receptor (beta chain) was seen a few times. Its matching antigen is unknown. V was pared by 3 bases and J by 4 bases, with 4 bases between. CDR1 SNHLY and CDR2 FYNNEI come from the germline V gene. The CDR3 has 12 amino acids. The data stem from a study of a mutant IDH1 vaccine in newly diagnosed glioma. At the level of the study: Eight vaccine doses were administered to patients at weeks 1, 3, 5, 7, 11, 15, 19 and 23. Study-level points and caveats: Patients showed vaccine-induced immune responses at a rate of 90% to 95%.

The data were produced by immunoSEQ multiplex PCR, yet TCRdb's version contains in-frame clones alone and is incomplete. The sample comprises roughly 52,000 clones, roughly 80% of which are singletons, and roughly 6% rests with the top ten. The time point was: week 23, last vaccination. Each dose delivered 300 ug of mutant IDH1 20-mer peptide subcutaneously with imiquimod. The sequence came from a man aged 35 to 55 with glioma. The V gene is TRBV2, the J gene TRBJ1-5, with D uncertain. The sample in question was PBMCs, obtained from a glioma patient whose treatment included an IDH1 peptide vaccine. Here the CDR3 DNA reads TGTGCCAGCAGTGATCCGAATCAGCCCCAGCATTTT. It encodes CASSDPNQPQHF. The variable domain in full, completed from reference TRBV2 and TRBJ1-5, reads EPEVTQTPSHQVTQMGQEVILRCVPISNHLYFYWYRQILGQKVEFLVSFYNNEISEKSEIFDDQFSVERPDGSNFTLKIRSTKLEDSAMYFCASSDPNQPQHFGDGTRLSIL.